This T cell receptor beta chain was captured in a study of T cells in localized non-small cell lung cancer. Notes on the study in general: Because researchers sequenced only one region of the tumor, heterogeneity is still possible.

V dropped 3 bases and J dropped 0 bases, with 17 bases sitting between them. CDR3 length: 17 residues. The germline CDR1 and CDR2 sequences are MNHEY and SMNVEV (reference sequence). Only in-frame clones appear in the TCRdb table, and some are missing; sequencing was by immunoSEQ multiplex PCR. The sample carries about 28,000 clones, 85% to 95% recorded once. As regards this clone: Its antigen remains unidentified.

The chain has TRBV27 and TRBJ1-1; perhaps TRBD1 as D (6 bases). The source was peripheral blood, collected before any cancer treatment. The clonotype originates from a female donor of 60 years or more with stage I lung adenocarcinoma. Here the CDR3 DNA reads TGTGCCAGCAGTTTCAGGCAGGGGCCCACCTTGAACACTGAAGCTTTCTTT. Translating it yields CASSFRQGPTLNTEAFF.